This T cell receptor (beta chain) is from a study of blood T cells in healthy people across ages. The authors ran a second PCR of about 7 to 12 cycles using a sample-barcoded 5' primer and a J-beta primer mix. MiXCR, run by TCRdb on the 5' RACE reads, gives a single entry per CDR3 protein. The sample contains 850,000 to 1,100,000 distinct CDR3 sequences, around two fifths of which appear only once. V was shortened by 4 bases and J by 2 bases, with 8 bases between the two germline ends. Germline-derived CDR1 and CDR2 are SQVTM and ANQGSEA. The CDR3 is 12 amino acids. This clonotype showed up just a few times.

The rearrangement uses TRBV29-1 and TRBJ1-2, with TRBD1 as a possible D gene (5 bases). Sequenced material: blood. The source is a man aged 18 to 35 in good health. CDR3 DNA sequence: TGCAGCGTTGTTCGGGGGAACTATGGCTACACCTTC. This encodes CSVVRGNYGYTF.